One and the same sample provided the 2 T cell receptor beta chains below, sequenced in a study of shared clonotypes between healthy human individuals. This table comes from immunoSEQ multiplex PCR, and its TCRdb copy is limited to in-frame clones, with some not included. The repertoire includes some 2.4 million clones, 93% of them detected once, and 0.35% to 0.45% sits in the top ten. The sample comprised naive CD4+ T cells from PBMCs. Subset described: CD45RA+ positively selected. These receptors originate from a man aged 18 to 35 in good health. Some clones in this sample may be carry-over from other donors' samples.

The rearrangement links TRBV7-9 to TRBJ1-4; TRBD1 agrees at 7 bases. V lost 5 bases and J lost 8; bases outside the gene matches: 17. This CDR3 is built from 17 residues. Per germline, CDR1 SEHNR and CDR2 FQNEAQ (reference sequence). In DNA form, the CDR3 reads TGTGCCAGCAGCCCACCGCTCGGGGGGGACAGCGGCGAAAAACTGTTTTTT. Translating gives CASSPPLGGDSGEKLFF.

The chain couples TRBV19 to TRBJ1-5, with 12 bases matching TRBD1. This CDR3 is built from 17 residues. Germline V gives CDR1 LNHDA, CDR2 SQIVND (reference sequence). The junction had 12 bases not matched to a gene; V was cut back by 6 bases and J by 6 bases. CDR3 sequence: CASRDKPGTGGGQPQHF. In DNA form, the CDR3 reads TGTGCCAGTAGGGACAAGCCAGGGACAGGGGGCGGTCAGCCCCAGCATTTT.